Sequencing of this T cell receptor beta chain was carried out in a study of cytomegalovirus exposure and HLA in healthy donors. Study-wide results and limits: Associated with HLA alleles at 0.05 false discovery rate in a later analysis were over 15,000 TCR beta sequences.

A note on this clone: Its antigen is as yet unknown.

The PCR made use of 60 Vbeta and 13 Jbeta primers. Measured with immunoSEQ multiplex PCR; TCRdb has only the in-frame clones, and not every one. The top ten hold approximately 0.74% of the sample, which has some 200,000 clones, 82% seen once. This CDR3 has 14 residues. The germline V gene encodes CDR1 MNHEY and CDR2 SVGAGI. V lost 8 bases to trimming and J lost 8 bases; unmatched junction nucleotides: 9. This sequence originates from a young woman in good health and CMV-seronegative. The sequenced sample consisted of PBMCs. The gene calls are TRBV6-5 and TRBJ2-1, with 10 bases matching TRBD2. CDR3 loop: CASSQPGLAYEQFF. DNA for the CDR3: TGTGCCAGCTCACAACCGGGACTAGCGTATGAGCAGTTCTTC.